The rows below give T cell receptor beta chains drawn from one sample of a study of T cells in tumors after PD-1 blockade. Libraries were prepared by immunoSEQ multiplex PCR; TCRdb keeps only in-frame clonotypes and omits some of them. The profile covers 14,000 to 15,000 clones, with over 75% appearing a single time and about 23% taken by the ten largest. The material was PBMCs, obtained after anti-PD-1 treatment. Every receptor here comes from a human donor with basal cell carcinoma. Both conserved end residues are part of each CDR3. Fields, in order: V gene, D gene, clone size, J gene, CDR3 protein, CDR3 DNA. A D gene is named only where the DNA matches it firmly. Part of the rows lack a size; the others show once, few, many or a class for expanded clones.

TRBV7-9	-	-	TRBJ1-1	CASSPSTVYTEAFF	TGTGCCAGCAGCCCATCAACAGTTTACACTGAAGCTTTCTTT
TRBV3-1/TRBV3-2	TRBD2	-	TRBJ2-3	CASSHEPGLAGARTDTQYF	TGTGCCAGCAGCCATGAACCGGGACTAGCGGGGGCCCGCACAGATACGCAGTATTTT
TRBV5-6	TRBD2	-	TRBJ2-4	CASSLAAGGSNPRYF	TGTGCCAGCAGCTTGGCTGCGGGGGGATCAAACCCACGGTACTTC
TRBV2	-	once	TRBJ2-5	CASSESAATQYF	TGTGCCAGCAGTGAGAGTGCAGCCACCCAGTACTTC
TRBV27	TRBD1	-	TRBJ2-6	CASSLSGGQGGNVLTF	TGTGCCAGCAGTTTATCGGGGGGACAGGGGGGCAACGTCCTGACTTTC
TRBV7-3	-	-	TRBJ1-1	CASRGQPNTEAFF	TGTGCCAGCAGAGGACAGCCGAACACTGAAGCTTTCTTT
TRBV27	-	once	TRBJ2-3	CASYSSTDTQYF	TGTGCCAGCTACAGCAGCACAGATACGCAGTATTTT
TRBV2	TRBD1	-	TRBJ1-5	CASRDRVVDQPQHF	TGTGCCAGCAGGGACAGGGTAGTAGATCAGCCCCAGCATTTT
TRBV5-1	TRBD1	-	TRBJ1-1	CASRPGDSMNTEAFF	TGCGCCAGCAGACCCGGGGACAGCATGAACACTGAAGCTTTCTTT
TRBV27	-	-	TRBJ2-3	CASRKGRDTQYF	TGTGCCAGCCGGAAGGGGAGAGATACGCAGTATTTT
TRBV7-2	-	-	TRBJ2-5	CASSLGPPQGGMETQYF	TGTGCCAGCAGCTTAGGCCCCCCCCAGGGGGGAATGGAGACCCAGTACTTC
TRBV18	-	-	TRBJ2-2	CASSPYDTSSDTGELFF	TGTGCCAGCTCACCCTACGACACCTCGAGCGACACCGGGGAGCTGTTTTTT
TRBV24-1	TRBD2	-	TRBJ2-2	CATSDPLAQNTGELFF	TGTGCCACCAGTGACCCACTAGCGCAGAACACCGGGGAGCTGTTTTTT
TRBV30	TRBD2	once	TRBJ2-7	CAWRPTSAFSYEQYF	TGTGCCTGGAGGCCGACTAGCGCCTTCTCCTACGAGCAGTACTTC
TRBV10-1	-	-	TRBJ1-1	CASSPLNTEAFF	TGCGCCAGCAGCCCGCTGAACACTGAAGCTTTCTTT
TRBV18	-	-	TRBJ2-7	CASSPPGGSYEQYF	TGTGCCAGCTCACCACCAGGGGGATCCTACGAGCAGTACTTC
TRBV2	-	-	TRBJ2-1	CASCEGGAGEGSSYNEQFF	TGTGCCAGCTGTGAAGGGGGGGCGGGGGAGGGGAGCTCCTACAATGAGCAGTTCTTC
TRBV19	-	-	TRBJ2-7	CASSISEGVGYEQYF	TGTGCCAGTAGTATCTCGGAGGGAGTAGGGTACGAGCAGTACTTC
TRBV15	-	once	TRBJ1-2	CATSRGFENYGYTF	TGTGCCACCAGCAGAGGTTTCGAGAACTATGGCTACACCTTC
TRBV4-3	TRBD2	once	TRBJ2-7	CASSQEVRAAGGPYEQYF	TGCGCCAGCAGCCAAGAGGTCCGTGCGGCGGGGGGCCCCTACGAGCAGTACTTC
TRBV27	-	once	TRBJ1-1	CASSPGLRRNTEAFF	TGTGCCAGCAGTCCTGGATTAAGGAGGAACACTGAAGCTTTCTTT
TRBV11-3	TRBD2	once	TRBJ2-5	CASSLTSSTETQYF	TGTGCCAGCAGCTTGACTAGCAGTACAGAGACCCAGTACTTC
TRBV14	-	-	TRBJ2-3	CASSQVKDTQYF	TGTGCCAGCAGCCAAGTTAAAGATACGCAGTATTTT
TRBV2	TRBD2	-	TRBJ2-1	CPSCYGGARAGSSYNEQFF	TGTCCCAGCTGTTACGGGGGGGCGCGGGCGGGGAGCTCCTACAATGAGCAGTTCTTC
TRBV6-2/TRBV6-3	-	-	TRBJ2-2	CASSYDYSTGELFF	TGTGCCAGCAGTTACGACTACAGCACCGGGGAGCTGTTTTTT
TRBV24-1	-	-	TRBJ2-3	CATSGRALTDTQYF	TGTGCCACCAGTGGGAGGGCCCTCACAGATACGCAGTATTTT
TRBV6-5	TRBD1	-	TRBJ2-7	CASSRQGTYEQYF	TGTGCCAGCAGCCGACAGGGAACCTACGAGCAGTACTTC
TRBV5-1	-	-	TRBJ1-2	CASSLGEVGSGYTF	TGCGCCAGCAGCTTGGGTGAGGTGGGGTCGGGCTACACCTTC
TRBV28	-	few	TRBJ2-1	CASGGAVTSGNEQFF	TGTGCCAGCGGGGGCGCGGTGACCAGTGGGAATGAGCAGTTCTTC
TRBV7-3	-	-	TRBJ2-3	CASSSMGRTDTQYF	TGTGCCAGCAGCTCGATGGGGAGAACAGATACGCAGTATTTT
TRBV27	-	-	TRBJ2-3	CASSSHSTDTQYF	TGTGCCAGCAGTTCTCACAGCACAGATACGCAGTATTTT
TRBV6-6	-	-	TRBJ2-5	CASTLLAYQETQYF	TGTGCCAGCACTTTACTAGCCTATCAAGAGACCCAGTACTTC
TRBV18	-	-	TRBJ1-6	CASSPHPWGANSPLHF	TGTGCCAGCTCACCACATCCATGGGGGGCTAATTCACCCCTCCACTTT
TRBV3-1/TRBV3-2	-	-	TRBJ2-3	CASSQPRGNTDTQYF	TGTGCCAGCAGCCAACCTAGGGGCAATACAGATACGCAGTATTTT
TRBV19	TRBD2	-	TRBJ2-5	CASSTPSGNQETQYF	TGTGCCAGTAGTACCCCTAGCGGCAACCAAGAGACCCAGTACTTC
TRBV14	-	-	TRBJ1-1	CASSQDRFLRDKGMNTEAFF	TGTGCCAGCAGCCAAGATAGGTTTCTTCGGGACAAAGGAATGAACACTGAAGCTTTCTTT
TRBV6-6	TRBD1	-	TRBJ1-5	CATRTGGGNQPQHF	TGTGCCACCAGGACAGGGGGAGGCAATCAGCCCCAGCATTTT
TRBV24-1	-	-	TRBJ2-1	CATSDSHLIEQFF	TGTGCCACCAGTGATAGTCACCTTATTGAGCAGTTCTTC
TRBV7-2	-	-	TRBJ1-3	CASSSSRSGNTIYF	TGTGCCAGCAGCTCCTCCCGTTCTGGAAACACCATATATTTT
TRBV7-2	TRBD2	-	TRBJ2-1	CASSPPGGGSNEQFF	TGTGCCAGCAGCCCCCCGGGAGGGGGGTCCAATGAGCAGTTCTTC
TRBV7-3	TRBD2	-	TRBJ2-3	CASSLSNGGIFSDTQYF	TGTGCCAGCAGCTTAAGTAACGGGGGGATATTTTCAGATACGCAGTATTTT